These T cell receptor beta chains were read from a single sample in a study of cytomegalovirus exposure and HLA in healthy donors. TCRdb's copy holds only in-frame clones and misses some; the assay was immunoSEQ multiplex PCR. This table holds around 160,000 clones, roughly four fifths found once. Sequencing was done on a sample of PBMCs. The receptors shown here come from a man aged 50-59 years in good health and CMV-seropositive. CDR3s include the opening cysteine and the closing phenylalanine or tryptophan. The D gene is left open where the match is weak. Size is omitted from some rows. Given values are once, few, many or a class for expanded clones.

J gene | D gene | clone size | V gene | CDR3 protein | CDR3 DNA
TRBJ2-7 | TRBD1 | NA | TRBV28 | CASSRQGANEQYF | TGTGCCAGCAGTCGACAGGGGGCGAACGAGCAGTACTTC
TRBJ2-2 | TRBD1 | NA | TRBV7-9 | CASSSGQLSSTGELFF | TGTGCCAGCAGCTCGGGACAGCTCTCTAGCACCGGGGAGCTGTTTTTT
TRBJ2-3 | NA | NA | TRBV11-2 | CASSLETGGTQYF | TGTGCCAGCAGCTTAGAGACCGGCGGGACGCAGTATTTT
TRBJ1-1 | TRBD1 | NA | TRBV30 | CAWAGQMNTEAFF | TGTGCCTGGGCGGGACAGATGAACACTGAAGCTTTCTTT
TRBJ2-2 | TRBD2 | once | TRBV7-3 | CASSPGLPTGELFF | TGTGCCAGCAGCCCGGGACTACCAACCGGGGAGCTGTTTTTT
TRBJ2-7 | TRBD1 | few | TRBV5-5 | CASTFTGEEQYF | TGTGCCAGCACGTTCACAGGGGAAGAGCAGTACTTC
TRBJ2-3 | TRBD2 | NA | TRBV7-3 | CASSLTFGGRGTDTQYF | TGTGCCAGCAGCTTAACGTTCGGCGGGAGGGGTACAGATACGCAGTATTTT
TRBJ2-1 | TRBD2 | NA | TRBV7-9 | CASSSGGGSSYNEQFF | TGTGCCAGCAGCTCGGGGGGAGGGAGCTCCTACAATGAGCAGTTCTTC
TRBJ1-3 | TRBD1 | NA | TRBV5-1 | CASSLDQGAGNTIYF | TGCGCCAGCAGCTTGGATCAGGGGGCCGGAAACACCATATATTTT
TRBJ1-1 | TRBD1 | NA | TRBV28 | CASSSGQGAKAFF | TGTGCCAGCAGTTCGGGACAGGGGGCAAAAGCTTTCTTT
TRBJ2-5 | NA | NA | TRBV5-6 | CASSLDLFQETQYF | TGTGCCAGCAGCCTGGACTTGTTTCAAGAGACCCAGTACTTC
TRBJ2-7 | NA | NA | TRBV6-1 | CASREGIENEQYF | TGTGCCAGCAGGGAGGGGATCGAGAACGAGCAGTACTTC
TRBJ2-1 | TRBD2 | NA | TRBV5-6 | CASSLGGRGNNEQFF | TGTGCCAGCAGCTTGGGCGGGAGAGGGAATAATGAGCAGTTCTTC
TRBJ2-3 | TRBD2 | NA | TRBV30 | CARNSGGPDTQYF | TGTGCCAGAAATAGCGGGGGACCAGATACGCAGTATTTT
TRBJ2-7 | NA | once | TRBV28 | CASSFAGQYEQYF | TGTGCCAGCAGTTTTGCGGGGCAGTACGAGCAGTACTTC
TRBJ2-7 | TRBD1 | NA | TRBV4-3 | CASSQGGTAGHYEQYF | TGCGCCAGCAGCCAAGGTGGGACAGCTGGCCACTACGAGCAGTACTTC
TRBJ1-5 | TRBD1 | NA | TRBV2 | CASLGQGNQPQHF | TGTGCCAGCTTGGGACAGGGAAATCAGCCCCAGCATTTT
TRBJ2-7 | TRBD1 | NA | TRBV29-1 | CSVVGTAITYEQYF | TGCAGCGTTGTCGGGACAGCTATTACCTACGAGCAGTACTTC
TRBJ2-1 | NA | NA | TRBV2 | CASKVGGTARYNEQFF | TGTGCCAGCAAGGTGGGGGGAACGGCTCGCTACAATGAGCAGTTCTTC
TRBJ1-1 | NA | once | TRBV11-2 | CASSLGGDSRAVAFF | TGTGCCAGCAGCTTAGGTGGCGACAGCCGGGCAGTAGCTTTCTTT
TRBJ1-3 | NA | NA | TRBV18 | CASSLSQSGSGNTIYF | TGTGCCAGCTCACTATCACAGTCAGGCTCTGGAAACACCATATATTTT
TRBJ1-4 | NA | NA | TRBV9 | CASSPSGGGGEKLFF | TGTGCCAGCAGCCCCTCCGGGGGCGGGGGTGAAAAACTGTTTTTT
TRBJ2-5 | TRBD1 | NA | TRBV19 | CASSPGGAWEAQYF | TGTGCCAGTAGTCCAGGGGGCGCTTGGGAGGCCCAGTACTTC
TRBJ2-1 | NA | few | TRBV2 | CASTRLLYNEQFF | TGTGCCAGCACCCGCCTACTCTACAATGAGCAGTTCTTC
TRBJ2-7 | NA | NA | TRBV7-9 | CASSPQGREQYF | TGTGCCAGCAGCCCACAGGGGAGGGAGCAGTACTTC
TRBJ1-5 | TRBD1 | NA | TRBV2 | CASSDPTGAGNQPQHF | TGTGCCAGCAGTGACCCGACAGGGGCCGGCAATCAGCCCCAGCATTTT
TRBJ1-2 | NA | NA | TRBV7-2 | CASSPETYRVWDYGYTF | TGTGCCAGCAGCCCTGAAACCTACAGGGTTTGGGACTATGGCTACACCTTC
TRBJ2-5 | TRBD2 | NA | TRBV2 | CASSYPPGLAALQETQYF | TGTGCCAGCAGTTACCCCCCGGGACTAGCGGCTCTCCAAGAGACCCAGTACTTC
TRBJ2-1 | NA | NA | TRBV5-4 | CASSIDREWGVRGYNEQFF | TGTGCCAGCAGCATTGACAGGGAATGGGGGGTAAGGGGATACAATGAGCAGTTCTTC
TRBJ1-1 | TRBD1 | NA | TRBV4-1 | CASSPQGGTEAFF | TGCGCCAGCAGCCCTCAGGGGGGTACTGAAGCTTTCTTT
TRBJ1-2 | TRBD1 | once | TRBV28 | CASSLFGPTGQGHGYTF | TGTGCCAGCAGTTTATTTGGGCCAACGGGACAGGGGCATGGCTACACCTTC
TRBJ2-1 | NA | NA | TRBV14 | CASSQAGSLYNEQFF | TGTGCCAGCAGCCAGGCGGGGTCACTTTACAATGAGCAGTTCTTC
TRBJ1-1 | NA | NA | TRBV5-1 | CASSFGGSYTEAFF | TGCGCCAGCAGCTTTGGGGGCTCGTACACTGAAGCTTTCTTT
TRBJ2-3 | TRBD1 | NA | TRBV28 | CASSRNRGVMADTQYF | TGTGCCAGCAGCCGCAACAGGGGGGTGATGGCAGATACGCAGTATTTT
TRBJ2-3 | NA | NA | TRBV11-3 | CASSLGGGPTDTQYF | TGTGCCAGCAGCTTAGGGGGGGGGCCGACAGATACGCAGTATTTT
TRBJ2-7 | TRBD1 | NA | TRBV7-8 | CASSLKGSGTGGYEQYF | TGTGCCAGCAGCTTAAAGGGCTCCGGGACAGGGGGCTACGAGCAGTACTTC
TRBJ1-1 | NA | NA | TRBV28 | CASSSPRMRTEAFF | TGTGCCAGCAGCTCCCCCCGTATGAGAACTGAAGCTTTCTTT
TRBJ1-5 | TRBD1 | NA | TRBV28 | CASGVQTGGKQPQHF | TGTGCCAGCGGAGTGCAGACAGGGGGCAAACAGCCCCAGCATTTT
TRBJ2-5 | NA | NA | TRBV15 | CATGRRGGTQETQYF | TGTGCCACCGGCAGGAGGGGGGGCACACAAGAGACCCAGTACTTC
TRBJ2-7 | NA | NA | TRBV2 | CASSQQGKGNEQYF | TGTGCCAGCAGTCAACAGGGCAAGGGGAACGAGCAGTACTTC
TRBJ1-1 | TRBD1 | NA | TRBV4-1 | CASSRVPGQGSSTEAFF | TGCGCCAGCAGCCGGGTCCCGGGACAGGGGAGTAGCACTGAAGCTTTCTTT
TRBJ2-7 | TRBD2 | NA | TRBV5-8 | CASSLDRGGEQYF | TGTGCCAGCAGCTTGGATCGGGGGGGCGAGCAGTACTTC
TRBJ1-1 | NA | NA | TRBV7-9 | CASSPASGANTEAFF | TGTGCCAGCAGCCCCGCGAGCGGAGCGAACACTGAAGCTTTCTTT
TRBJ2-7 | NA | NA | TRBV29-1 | CSVEVGRGRSYEQYF | TGCAGCGTTGAGGTGGGCAGGGGCCGATCCTACGAGCAGTACTTC
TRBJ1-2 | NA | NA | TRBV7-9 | CASSLAPRVANYGYTF | TGTGCCAGCAGCTTAGCCCCGAGGGTAGCTAACTATGGCTACACCTTC
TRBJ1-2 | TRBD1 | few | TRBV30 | CAWGTAINYGYTF | TGTGCCTGGGGGACAGCTATTAACTATGGCTACACCTTC
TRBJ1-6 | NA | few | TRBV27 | CASSFLVGGFGAPLHF | TGTGCCAGCAGTTTTCTGGTCGGAGGGTTTGGGGCACCCCTCCACTTT
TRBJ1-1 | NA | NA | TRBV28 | CATGNSLNTEAFF | TGTGCTACCGGGAACAGTTTGAACACTGAAGCTTTCTTT
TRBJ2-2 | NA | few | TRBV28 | CASTPLGAPQLFF | TGTGCCAGCACCCCCCTAGGAGCCCCCCAGCTGTTTTTT
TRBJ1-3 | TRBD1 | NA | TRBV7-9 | CSSSPPGGVSGNTIYF | TGTTCCAGCAGCCCACCAGGGGGCGTCTCTGGAAACACCATATATTTT
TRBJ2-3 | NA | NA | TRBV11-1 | CATSRGLRPDTQYF | TGTGCCACTAGTCGTGGATTGCGACCAGATACGCAGTATTTT
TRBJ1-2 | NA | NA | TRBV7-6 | CASSFKPGTDPANYGYTF | TGTGCCAGCAGCTTTAAACCCGGGACTGATCCAGCTAACTATGGCTACACCTTC
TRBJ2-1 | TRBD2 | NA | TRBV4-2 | CASSQVRPGLAGTNEQFF | TGTGCCAGCAGCCAAGTCAGACCGGGACTAGCGGGAACCAATGAGCAGTTCTTC
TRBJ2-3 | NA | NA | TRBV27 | CASSLSLVMPDTQYF | TGTGCCAGCAGTTTAAGCCTAGTAATGCCAGATACGCAGTATTTT
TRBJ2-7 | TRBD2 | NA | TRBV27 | CASPGGRLNPYEQYF | TGTGCCAGCCCGGGAGGACGGCTAAATCCTTACGAGCAGTACTTC
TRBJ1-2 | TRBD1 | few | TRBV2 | CASMWTGGSGYTF | TGTGCCAGCATGTGGACAGGGGGTAGTGGCTACACCTTC
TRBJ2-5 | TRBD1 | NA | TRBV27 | CASRLWDRLKQETQYF | TGTGCCAGCAGGCTATGGGACAGATTGAAGCAAGAGACCCAGTACTTC
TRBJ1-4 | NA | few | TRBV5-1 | CASSWGTGFGNEKLFF | TGCGCCAGCAGCTGGGGAACAGGGTTCGGTAATGAAAAACTGTTTTTT
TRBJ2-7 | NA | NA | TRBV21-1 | CASNPTTRLSPYEQYF | TGTGCCAGCAACCCCACGACTCGCCTATCCCCTTACGAGCAGTACTTC